This T cell receptor (beta chain) was sequenced in a study of blood T cell repertoires in COVID-19. Study at large: T cells, B-cell-depleted T cells, or PBMCs supplied cDNA or gDNA.

V lost 4 bases, J lost 4 bases, and 4 bases stayed unmatched. The CDR3 has 14 amino acids. Germline CDR1 and CDR2: SGHRS and YFSETQ. As originally analysed: Nucleated cell counts were estimated from reference gene primer amplification. The method was immunoSEQ multiplex PCR; TCRdb's version includes in-frame clones alone and lacks a portion of them. V and J calls and clone size are copied from that table; D and trimming were computed from the DNA. Seen here are 75,000 to 100,000 clones, about nine tenths observed once, and the top ten hold 4.9%. The chain is built from TRBV5-1 and TRBJ1-3; 8 bases align to TRBD1. Sequenced material: peripheral blood. The clonotype originates from a woman aged 80 or over with acute or convalescent COVID-19. In DNA, the CDR3 is TGCGCCAGCAGCATCGGACAGGGCGGAAACACCATATATTTT. Encoded protein: CASSIGQGGNTIYF.